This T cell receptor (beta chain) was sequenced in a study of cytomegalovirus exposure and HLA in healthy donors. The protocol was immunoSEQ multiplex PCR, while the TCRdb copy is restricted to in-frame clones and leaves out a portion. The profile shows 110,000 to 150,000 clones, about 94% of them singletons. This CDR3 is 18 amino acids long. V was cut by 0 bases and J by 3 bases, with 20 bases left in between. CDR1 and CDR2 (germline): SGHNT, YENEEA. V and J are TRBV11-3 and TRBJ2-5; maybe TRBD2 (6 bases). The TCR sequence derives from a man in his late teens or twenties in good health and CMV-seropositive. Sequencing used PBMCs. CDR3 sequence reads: CASSLDPSAASWEETQYF. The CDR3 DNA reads TGTGCCAGCAGCTTAGACCCTAGCGCGGCCAGTTGGGAAGAGACCCAGTACTTC.